These T cell receptor beta chains were read from a single sample in a study of cytomegalovirus exposure and HLA in healthy donors. Clones were read by immunoSEQ multiplex PCR, and TCRdb kept only the in-frame ones, dropping some. Among some 140,000 clones listed, approximately 84% were seen once. The specimen sequenced was PBMCs. The receptors were sampled from a man between 25 and 39 years old in good health and CMV-seropositive. Both conserved end residues are part of each CDR3. A D gene is named only where the DNA matches it firmly. The size of a clone is reported for some rows only, either as once, few or many, or as a class for expanded clones.

d_gene: TRBD1
len: 13
v_gene: TRBV6-1
abundance: -
j_gene: TRBJ1-2
CDR3aa: CASSRDRPYGYTF
CDR3nt: TGTGCCAGCAGTCGGGACAGACCCTATGGCTACACCTTC

d_gene: -
len: 14
v_gene: TRBV4-3
abundance: -
j_gene: TRBJ2-2
CDR3aa: CASSERSDTGELFF
CDR3nt: TGCGCCAGCAGCGAAAGGAGTGACACCGGGGAGCTGTTTTTT

d_gene: -
len: 16
v_gene: TRBV27
abundance: -
j_gene: TRBJ2-3
CDR3aa: CASSFGPSDNTDTQYF
CDR3nt: TGTGCCAGCAGTTTCGGCCCGAGTGACAACACAGATACGCAGTATTTT

d_gene: TRBD1
len: 15
v_gene: TRBV15
abundance: -
j_gene: TRBJ2-3
CDR3aa: CATKSAGGMSDTQYF
CDR3nt: TGTGCCACCAAGAGTGCAGGGGGAATGTCAGATACGCAGTATTTT

d_gene: -
len: 14
v_gene: TRBV7-9
abundance: once
j_gene: TRBJ1-1
CDR3aa: CASSFPKGDTEAFF
CDR3nt: TGTGCCAGCAGCTTTCCCAAGGGGGACACTGAAGCTTTCTTT

d_gene: -
len: 14
v_gene: TRBV11-2
abundance: -
j_gene: TRBJ1-2
CDR3aa: CASSLASGVPGYTF
CDR3nt: TGTGCCAGCAGCTTAGCCTCAGGGGTCCCTGGCTACACCTTC

d_gene: -
len: 14
v_gene: TRBV5-5
abundance: -
j_gene: TRBJ1-5
CDR3aa: CASSFGSPNQPQHF
CDR3nt: TGTGCCAGCAGCTTTGGCTCCCCAAATCAGCCCCAGCATTTT

d_gene: -
len: 15
v_gene: TRBV19
abundance: -
j_gene: TRBJ2-7
CDR3aa: CASSRAAGRTYEQYF
CDR3nt: TGTGCCAGTAGTAGAGCGGCTGGTAGAACCTACGAGCAGTACTTC

d_gene: -
len: 14
v_gene: TRBV6-1
abundance: -
j_gene: TRBJ1-1
CDR3aa: CASSAMTVNTEAFF
CDR3nt: TGTGCCAGCAGTGCCATGACAGTGAACACTGAAGCTTTCTTT

d_gene: -
len: 14
v_gene: TRBV2
abundance: -
j_gene: TRBJ2-2
CDR3aa: CASSEVDEDGELFF
CDR3nt: TGTGCCAGCAGTGAGGTCGACGAGGACGGGGAGCTGTTTTTT

d_gene: TRBD1
len: 15
v_gene: TRBV7-9
abundance: -
j_gene: TRBJ1-4
CDR3aa: CASSSQGARGEKLFF
CDR3nt: TGTGCCAGCAGCTCTCAGGGGGCAAGAGGTGAAAAACTGTTTTTT

d_gene: -
len: 14
v_gene: TRBV27
abundance: -
j_gene: TRBJ1-4
CDR3aa: CASSGAATNEKLFF
CDR3nt: TGTGCCAGCAGTGGAGCAGCAACTAATGAAAAACTGTTTTTT

d_gene: -
len: 15
v_gene: TRBV7-2
abundance: few
j_gene: TRBJ1-3
CDR3aa: CASSSSGLSGNTIYF
CDR3nt: TGTGCCAGCAGCTCATCGGGACTCTCTGGAAACACCATATATTTT

d_gene: TRBD2
len: 14
v_gene: TRBV5-4
abundance: -
j_gene: TRBJ2-7
CDR3aa: CASSLQAGGREQYF
CDR3nt: TGTGCCAGCAGCTTGCAAGCGGGAGGAAGGGAGCAGTACTTC

d_gene: TRBD1
len: 14
v_gene: TRBV6-1
abundance: -
j_gene: TRBJ2-2
CDR3aa: CAIEQGVNTGELFF
CDR3nt: TGTGCCATCGAGCAGGGGGTGAACACCGGGGAGCTGTTTTTT

d_gene: -
len: 14
v_gene: TRBV29-1
abundance: -
j_gene: TRBJ2-2
CDR3aa: CSVEETGNTGELFF
CDR3nt: TGCAGCGTTGAAGAAACGGGGAACACCGGGGAGCTGTTTTTT

d_gene: -
len: 16
v_gene: TRBV5-1
abundance: -
j_gene: TRBJ2-5
CDR3aa: CASSLAGGRGAETQYF
CDR3nt: TGCGCCAGCAGCTTGGCAGGGGGGAGAGGGGCAGAGACCCAGTACTTC

d_gene: -
len: 11
v_gene: TRBV4-1
abundance: -
j_gene: TRBJ1-1
CDR3aa: CASSQGAQAFF
CDR3nt: TGCGCCAGCAGCCAGGGAGCCCAAGCTTTCTTT

d_gene: TRBD2
len: 16
v_gene: TRBV6-6
abundance: once
j_gene: TRBJ2-1
CDR3aa: CASRPAGASGRYEQFF
CDR3nt: TGTGCCAGCAGACCCGCCGGGGCTAGCGGGAGGTATGAGCAGTTCTTC

d_gene: TRBD2
len: 18
v_gene: TRBV27
abundance: -
j_gene: TRBJ2-3
CDR3aa: CASSLGPGKLAGGLTQYF
CDR3nt: TGTGCCAGCAGTTTAGGTCCAGGGAAGCTAGCGGGAGGGCTCACGCAGTATTTT

d_gene: TRBD2
len: 17
v_gene: TRBV7-2
abundance: -
j_gene: TRBJ2-7
CDR3aa: CASSLDKTSVSSYEQYF
CDR3nt: TGTGCCAGCAGCTTGGATAAGACTAGCGTATCCTCCTACGAGCAGTACTTC

d_gene: -
len: 15
v_gene: TRBV5-5
abundance: few
j_gene: TRBJ2-3
CDR3aa: CASSLAQGKTDTQYF
CDR3nt: TGTGCCAGCAGCTTGGCGCAGGGGAAAACAGATACGCAGTATTTT

d_gene: TRBD2
len: 15
v_gene: TRBV9
abundance: -
j_gene: TRBJ2-1
CDR3aa: CASSAGLAGYNEQFF
CDR3nt: TGTGCCAGCAGCGCGGGACTAGCGGGGTACAATGAGCAGTTCTTC

d_gene: TRBD2
len: 17
v_gene: TRBV7-9
abundance: -
j_gene: TRBJ2-5
CDR3aa: CASSYWTSGRARETQYF
CDR3nt: TGTGCCAGCAGCTACTGGACTAGCGGGAGGGCTAGGGAGACCCAGTACTTC

d_gene: TRBD1
len: 14
v_gene: TRBV5-4
abundance: once
j_gene: TRBJ2-2
CDR3aa: CASSSGGQTGELFF
CDR3nt: TGTGCCAGCTCCTCAGGGGGCCAGACCGGGGAGCTGTTTTTT

d_gene: -
len: 17
v_gene: TRBV7-2
abundance: once
j_gene: TRBJ2-3
CDR3aa: CASSLTGPGGTTNTQYF
CDR3nt: TGTGCCAGCAGCTTAACGGGCCCCGGGGGTACCACTAACACGCAGTATTTT

d_gene: TRBD1
len: 16
v_gene: TRBV7-2
abundance: -
j_gene: TRBJ2-1
CDR3aa: CASTLTGTGIYNEQFF
CDR3nt: TGTGCCAGCACCTTGACCGGGACAGGGATCTACAATGAGCAGTTCTTC

d_gene: TRBD1
len: 12
v_gene: TRBV30
abundance: many
j_gene: TRBJ2-5
CDR3aa: CASRQGAETQYF
CDR3nt: TGTGCCTCCCGACAGGGGGCAGAGACCCAGTACTTC

d_gene: -
len: 15
v_gene: TRBV7-2
abundance: few
j_gene: TRBJ2-7
CDR3aa: CASSLDRQRLYEQYF
CDR3nt: TGTGCCAGCAGCTTAGACCGTCAGCGACTCTACGAGCAGTACTTC

d_gene: -
len: 14
v_gene: TRBV25-1
abundance: -
j_gene: TRBJ1-5
CDR3aa: CASSDQGSNQPQHF
CDR3nt: TGTGCCAGCAGTGATCAGGGAAGCAATCAGCCCCAGCATTTT

d_gene: -
len: 13
v_gene: TRBV10-2
abundance: -
j_gene: TRBJ1-3
CDR3aa: CASSERGRNTIYF
CDR3nt: TGCGCCAGCAGTGAGAGGGGAAGAAACACCATATATTTT

d_gene: -
len: 16
v_gene: TRBV7-9
abundance: -
j_gene: TRBJ1-1
CDR3aa: CASSPHSGEMNTEAFF
CDR3nt: TGTGCCAGCAGCCCACACTCAGGGGAAATGAACACTGAAGCTTTCTTT

d_gene: -
len: 13
v_gene: TRBV6-1
abundance: -
j_gene: TRBJ2-5
CDR3aa: CASTPRAVGTQYF
CDR3nt: TGTGCCAGCACCCCCAGGGCTGTCGGGACCCAGTACTTC

d_gene: TRBD1
len: 17
v_gene: TRBV6-1
abundance: -
j_gene: TRBJ1-2
CDR3aa: CASSAGTAHGAGYGYTF
CDR3nt: TGTGCCAGCAGTGCCGGGACAGCGCACGGGGCGGGCTATGGCTACACCTTC

d_gene: TRBD2
len: 15
v_gene: TRBV9
abundance: once
j_gene: TRBJ2-1
CDR3aa: CASSVVGLEYNEQFF
CDR3nt: TGTGCCAGCAGCGTAGTAGGACTAGAATACAATGAGCAGTTCTTC

d_gene: -
len: 12
v_gene: TRBV29-1
abundance: -
j_gene: TRBJ2-1
CDR3aa: CSVEGLYNEQFF
CDR3nt: TGCAGCGTTGAAGGACTGTACAATGAGCAGTTCTTC

d_gene: TRBD1
len: 14
v_gene: TRBV6-4
abundance: -
j_gene: TRBJ2-2
CDR3aa: CASSGQGGTGELFF
CDR3nt: TGTGCCAGCAGTGGACAGGGCGGCACCGGGGAGCTGTTTTTT

d_gene: TRBD1
len: 17
v_gene: TRBV19
abundance: -
j_gene: TRBJ2-3
CDR3aa: CASSMLSPTGGPDTQYF
CDR3nt: TGTGCCAGTAGTATGTTGAGCCCAACAGGGGGCCCAGATACGCAGTATTTT

d_gene: TRBD1
len: 17
v_gene: TRBV7-9
abundance: -
j_gene: TRBJ1-2
CDR3aa: CASSSSGTGTPDYGYTF
CDR3nt: TGTGCCAGCAGCTCGTCCGGGACAGGAACACCAGACTATGGCTACACCTTC

d_gene: TRBD1
len: 15
v_gene: TRBV7-2
abundance: -
j_gene: TRBJ2-1
CDR3aa: CASSLEGTGRVEQFF
CDR3nt: TGTGCCAGCAGCTTAGAAGGGACAGGGAGAGTTGAGCAGTTCTTC

d_gene: TRBD1
len: 13
v_gene: TRBV6-5
abundance: -
j_gene: TRBJ1-2
CDR3aa: CASSLTGTAGYTF
CDR3nt: TGTGCCAGCAGTCTTACCGGGACAGCTGGCTACACCTTC

d_gene: -
len: 11
v_gene: TRBV20-1
abundance: -
j_gene: TRBJ2-5
CDR3aa: CSPVAGETQYF
CDR3nt: TGCAGCCCCGTGGCGGGAGAGACCCAGTACTTC

d_gene: TRBD1
len: 14
v_gene: TRBV7-9
abundance: -
j_gene: TRBJ1-1
CDR3aa: CASSPRGTNTEAFF
CDR3nt: TGTGCCAGCAGCCCCAGGGGGACGAACACTGAAGCTTTCTTT

d_gene: -
len: 19
v_gene: TRBV6-1
abundance: -
j_gene: TRBJ2-6
CDR3aa: CASSGPFGTGWRGANVLTF
CDR3nt: TGTGCCAGCAGTGGCCCTTTTGGGACTGGCTGGAGGGGGGCCAACGTCCTGACTTTC

d_gene: -
len: 16
v_gene: TRBV7-3
abundance: -
j_gene: TRBJ2-2
CDR3aa: CASSLAMSGLGGELFF
CDR3nt: TGTGCCAGCAGCTTAGCCATGAGCGGGCTTGGCGGGGAGCTGTTTTTT

d_gene: -
len: 16
v_gene: TRBV9
abundance: -
j_gene: TRBJ2-3
CDR3aa: CASSVGGVASTDTQYF
CDR3nt: TGTGCCAGCAGCGTCGGCGGGGTTGCTAGCACAGATACGCAGTATTTT

d_gene: -
len: 13
v_gene: TRBV7-3
abundance: once
j_gene: TRBJ2-5
CDR3aa: CASSFSRSETQYF
CDR3nt: TGTGCCAGCAGCTTTTCTAGGTCGGAGACCCAGTACTTC

d_gene: -
len: 16
v_gene: TRBV4-2
abundance: -
j_gene: TRBJ2-3
CDR3aa: CASSPGARGSTDTQYF
CDR3nt: TGTGCCAGCAGCCCCGGGGCCAGGGGTAGCACAGATACGCAGTATTTT

d_gene: -
len: 13
v_gene: TRBV2
abundance: -
j_gene: TRBJ1-2
CDR3aa: CASSNTGYYGYTF
CDR3nt: TGTGCCAGCAGTAACACAGGGTACTATGGCTACACCTTC

d_gene: -
len: 16
v_gene: TRBV25-1
abundance: -
j_gene: TRBJ1-1
CDR3aa: CASSDPAPGGLTEAFF
CDR3nt: TGTGCCAGCAGTGACCCCGCTCCGGGGGGTTTGACTGAAGCTTTCTTT

d_gene: TRBD1
len: 21
v_gene: TRBV4-1
abundance: once
j_gene: TRBJ2-7
CDR3aa: CASSQDRGEASAGGRTYEQYF
CDR3nt: TGCGCCAGCAGCCAAGACAGGGGGGAGGCCTCCGCAGGGGGCCGGACCTACGAGCAGTACTTC

d_gene: -
len: 14
v_gene: TRBV4-2
abundance: -
j_gene: TRBJ1-2
CDR3aa: CASSPRRSDYGYTF
CDR3nt: TGTGCCAGCAGCCCGAGAAGGAGCGACTATGGCTACACCTTC

d_gene: -
len: 14
v_gene: TRBV6-5
abundance: -
j_gene: TRBJ2-7
CDR3aa: CASSYTQGIYEQYF
CDR3nt: TGTGCCAGCAGTTACACCCAGGGGATCTACGAGCAGTACTTC

d_gene: TRBD1
len: 14
v_gene: TRBV19
abundance: -
j_gene: TRBJ2-1
CDR3aa: CASTGTGFYNEQFF
CDR3nt: TGTGCCAGTACCGGGACAGGGTTCTACAATGAGCAGTTCTTC

d_gene: TRBD2
len: 15
v_gene: TRBV11-1
abundance: -
j_gene: TRBJ2-1
CDR3aa: CASSSPGLAPPEQFF
CDR3nt: TGTGCCAGCAGCTCACCGGGACTAGCGCCTCCCGAGCAGTTCTTC